This entry is about one TCR beta chain. This entry belongs to a study of CD8 T cells in Susac syndrome. RNA in amounts of about 0.5 to 1 ug was reverse transcribed with random hexamers. It was immunoSEQ multiplex PCR that amplified TCR beta CDR3 across 54 Vbeta and 13 Jbeta. TCRdb re-derived calls from the immunoSEQ multiplex PCR reads in MiXCR, one entry per CDR3 protein. The sample has 150,000 to 200,000 distinct CDR3 sequences, approximately 93% seen once. Looked up from germline, CDR1 is SGHDN and CDR2 is FVKESK. Trimming cost V 4 bases and J 12 bases, with 7 bases left between them. CDR3 length: 10 amino acids.

The sequenced sample consisted of CD4+ T cells from PBMCs. The V call is TRBV14, the J call TRBJ2-1; D is undetermined. This clonotype originated in a human donor with multiple sclerosis. CDR3 sequence: CASSRWGQFF. DNA for the CDR3: TGTGCCAGCAGCCGTTGGGGGCAGTTCTTC.